These 9 T cell receptor beta chains share one sample of origin, sequenced in a study of T cells in women clearing cervical HPV infection. Profiled with immunoSEQ multiplex PCR; TCRdb holds only in-frame clones, not every one. This listing includes tens of thousands of clones. Sequencing input: blood buffy coat. Receptors originate from a woman aged 18 to 75 with a cervical HPV16 infection that either progressed to CIN3+ or cleared (not recorded which).

A word on this clone: The read ends 3 residues early relative to the CDR3; the germline J gene fills the gap. The V call is TRBV5-1, the J call TRBJ1-1; 9 bases line up with TRBD1. Germline V gives CDR1 SGHRS, CDR2 YFSETQ. V shed 4 bases and J 5 bases; nucleotides not matched to a gene: 6. This CDR3 spans 14 amino acids. The part of the CDR3 DNA that was read is TGCGCCAGCAGCGCACAGGGGGCGAAAACTGAA. It codes for CASSAQGAKTE. The full CDR3 protein reads CASSAQGAKTEAFF.

As regards this clone: The read ends 3 residues shy of where the CDR3 ends; the end is completed using the germline J gene. The sample holds other DNA sequences that translate to the same CDR3. This rearrangement joins TRBV19 to TRBJ1-3, with a tentative D call TRBD1 (5 bases). V lost 5 bases, J lost 7 bases, and 12 bases lay in between. The CDR3 runs 13 residues. CDR1 and CDR2 (germline): LNHDA, SQIVND (reference sequence). CDR3 amino acids: CASSRQHGNTIYF. Incomplete CDR3 DNA: TGTGCCAGTAGTCGACAGCACGGGAACACC.

The CDR3 bases that were read are TGCGCCAGCAGCGAGGGACAGGGAAGCTATACG. Its translation: CASSEGQGSYT. The whole CDR3 reads CASSEGQGSYTQYF. The chain combines TRBV5-1 with TRBJ2-3; 9 nucleotides agree with TRBD1. The CDR3 end falls 3 residues outside the read, so it is completed with the germline J gene. The ends lost 4 bases at V and 7 bases at J; junction bases unmatched: 7. The CDR3 contains 14 residues. The V gene's germline CDR1 is SGHRS and CDR2 YFSETQ.

This CDR3 is CASSLTGGGETQYF. CDR3 DNA (partial): TGTGCCAGCAGCTTGACAGGGGGAGGCGAGACC. This chain connects TRBV5-6 to TRBJ2-5; the match to TRBD1 covers 8 bases. Read sequence stops 3 residues before the CDR3 end, and the germline J gene provides the missing end. CDR3 size: 14 residues. Trimming removed 1 base from V and 5 bases from J; junction bases left unmatched: 4. Germline CDR1 is SGHDT and CDR2 is YYEEEE. The full variable domain, rest sourced from reference TRBV5-6 and TRBJ2-5, is DAGVTQSPTHLIKTRGQQVTLRCSPKSGHDTVSWYQQALGQGPQFIFQYYEEEERQRGNFPDRFSGHQFPNYSSELNVNALLLGDSALYLCASSLTGGGETQYFGPGTRLLVL.

Points on this clone: Read data end 3 residues before the CDR3 end; the end is taken from the germline J gene. The chain combines TRBV30 with TRBJ1-1; D might be TRBD1 (6 bases). V was trimmed by 4 bases and J by 7 bases, leaving 10 bases between them. Germline V CDR1 and CDR2: GTSNPN, SVGIG (reference sequence). The CDR3 contains 11 residues. CDR3 residues: CAWNKQGEAFF. The covered CDR3 bases are TGTGCCTGGAATAAACAGGGTGAA.

The CDR3 DNA, read in part, is TGTGCCAGCTCACCCTCACAACGGACAGGGTCGGAGACG. This sequence encodes CASSPSQRTGSET. Given in full, the CDR3 is CASSPSQRTGSETQYF. The V call is TRBV18, the J call TRBJ2-3; TRBD1 aligns across 8 bases. The read ends 3 residues shy of where the CDR3 ends; the end is completed using the germline J gene. The CDR3 runs to 16 residues. Germline-derived CDR1 and CDR2 are KGHSH and LQKENI.

The part of the CDR3 DNA that was read is TGTGCCAGCAGAGATAGGGGGCAACGGAACACCGGGGAG. Encoded protein: CASRDRGQRNTGE. The full CDR3 protein reads CASRDRGQRNTGELFF. The chain joins TRBV2 to TRBJ2-2; 7 bases align to TRBD1. The read falls 3 residues short of the CDR3 end, and the missing part is taken from the germline J gene. Looked up from germline, CDR1 is SNHLY and CDR2 is FYNNEI. V gave up 6 bases and J gave up 1 base; unmatched junction bases: 8. This CDR3 has 16 amino acids.

A note on this clone: The read terminates 3 residues ahead of where the CDR3 ends, so the germline J gene completes it. The rearrangement joins TRBV7-7 to TRBJ1-1; no definite D call. This CDR3 comprises 13 residues. Trimming removed 2 bases at V and 1 base at J, with 5 bases between. Germline loops: CDR1 SSHAT, CDR2 FNYEAQ (reference sequence). The CDR3 sequence: CASSLLPNTEAFF. The covered CDR3 bases are TGTGCCAGCAGCTTACTCCCGAACACTGAA.

Judged by frequency, this clone is medium-sized (0.01 to 0.1%). The CDR3 extends 3 residues past the end of the read, so its final part is completed from the germline J gene. This chain uses TRBV14 with TRBJ2-2, with unresolved D. This CDR3 region has 14 residues. Trimming stripped 0 bases from V and 5 bases from J, with 7 bases between. Germline lookup yields CDR1 SGHDN and CDR2 FVKESK. The covered CDR3 bases are TGTGCCAGCAGCCAAGATATTGCGACCGGGGAG. Its translation: CASSQDIATGE. In full, the CDR3 reads CASSQDIATGELFF.